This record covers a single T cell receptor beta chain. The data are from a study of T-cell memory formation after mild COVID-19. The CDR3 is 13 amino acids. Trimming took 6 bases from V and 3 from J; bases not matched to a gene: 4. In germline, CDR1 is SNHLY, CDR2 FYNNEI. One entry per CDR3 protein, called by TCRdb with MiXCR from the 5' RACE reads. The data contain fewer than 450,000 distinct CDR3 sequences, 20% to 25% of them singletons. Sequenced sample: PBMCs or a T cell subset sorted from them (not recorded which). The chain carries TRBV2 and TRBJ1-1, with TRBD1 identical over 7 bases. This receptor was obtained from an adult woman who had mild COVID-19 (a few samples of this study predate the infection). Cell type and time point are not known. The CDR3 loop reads CASRGGRDTEAFF. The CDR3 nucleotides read TGTGCCAGCAGAGGGGGCAGGGACACTGAAGCTTTCTTT.